A single sample gave rise to the 24 T cell receptor beta chains below, sequenced in a study of blood T cell repertoires in COVID-19. Only in-frame clones appear in the TCRdb table, and some are missing; sequencing was by immunoSEQ multiplex PCR. This table holds 200,000 to 250,000 clones, 80% to 90% found once. Input material: PBMCs or T cells enriched from blood (not recorded which). The origin of the receptors is a woman aged 40 to 50 with acute COVID-19.

This rearrangement joins TRBV7-9 to TRBJ1-1; D gene uncertain. CDR1 and CDR2 from the germline V gene are SEHNR and FQNEAQ (reference sequence). V lost 0 bases and J 2 bases, leaving 7 bases between the germline ends. This CDR3 comprises 14 residues. CDR3 bases: TGTGCCAGCAGCTTAGCGGGGAGTAACACTGAAGCTTTCTTT. It is translated as CASSLAGSNTEAFF.

The J gene is TRBJ2-2, the V gene TRBV7-2; 15 bases are a match to TRBD2. There are 16 residues in the CDR3. The V gene's germline CDR1 is SGHTA and CDR2 FQGNSA. Losses at the gene ends were 4 bases for V and 6 bases for J; bases not matched to a gene: 3. CDR3 sequence reads: CASSSGLAGGAGELFF. In DNA, the CDR3 is TGTGCCAGCAGCTCGGGACTAGCGGGGGGTGCCGGGGAGCTGTTTTTT.

The genes are TRBV9 and TRBJ2-5; perhaps TRBD2 as D (7 bases). There are 16 residues in the CDR3. V gave up 4 bases and J gave up 5 bases, with 21 bases separating them. Per germline, CDR1 SGDLS and CDR2 YYNGEE. The CDR3 sequence is CASSKGGTSLGETQYF. The CDR3 region has the DNA TGTGCCAGCAGCAAGGGGGGGACCAGTCTAGGGGAGACCCAGTACTTC.

The chain employs TRBV7-9 and TRBJ1-3, with 7 bases identical to TRBD1. The length of the CDR3 is 12 residues. Germline values: CDR1 SEHNR, CDR2 FQNEAQ (reference sequence). V shed 8 bases and J 8 bases; nucleotides not matched to a gene: 6. The CDR3: CASRDSQYTIYF. CDR3 nucleotides: TGTGCCAGCCGGGACAGCCAATACACCATATATTTT.

The genes are TRBV7-2 and TRBJ1-1; D may be TRBD1 (6 bases). Looked up from germline, CDR1 is SGHTA and CDR2 is FQGNSA. Trimming took 3 bases from V and 5 from J, leaving 10 bases between them. The CDR3 spans 13 residues. CDR3 residues: CASSFGGLTEAFF. DNA for the CDR3: TGTGCCAGCAGCTTCGGGGGGCTTACTGAAGCTTTCTTT.

V usage is TRBV11-2 and J usage is TRBJ2-7; 8 nucleotides agree with TRBD2. V shed 1 base, J shed 2 bases, and the junction held 4 bases outside the gene matches. The length of the CDR3 is 15 residues. Germline CDR1 reads SGHAT; CDR2 reads FQNNGV. CDR3 region: CASSLGLAKTYEQYF. The CDR3 nucleotides read TGTGCCAGCAGCTTAGGACTAGCGAAAACCTACGAGCAGTACTTC.

This clone is categorized as large. This sequence joins TRBV10-1 and TRBJ1-2; the D gene is possibly TRBD1 (6 bases). The CDR3 runs 13 residues. The V gene's germline CDR1 is WNHNN and CDR2 SYGVQD (reference sequence). Deletions cut 4 bases from V and 2 bases from J, with 8 bases between. The CDR3 nucleotides read TGCGCCAGCAGTGTAGGACAGAACTATGGCTACACCTTC. This sequence encodes CASSVGQNYGYTF.

This chain links TRBV7-9 with TRBJ1-1, with a tentative D call TRBD1 (5 bases). Germline V gives CDR1 SEHNR, CDR2 FQNEAQ (reference sequence). V was clipped by 3 bases and J by 4 bases, with 9 bases between them. This CDR3 is built from 13 residues. The chain's CDR3 is CASSLAGPTEAFF. Here the CDR3 DNA reads TGTGCCAGCAGCTTGGCAGGGCCCACTGAAGCTTTCTTT.

The V call is TRBV9, the J call TRBJ2-7; weak D call: TRBD2 (5 bases). Trimming pared 3 bases from V and 6 bases from J, leaving 13 bases between. This CDR3 is built from 13 residues. Germline assignment: CDR1 SGDLS and CDR2 YYNGEE. This CDR3 reads CASSAHDYSEQYF. DNA of the CDR3: TGTGCCAGCAGCGCCCACGACTACTCCGAGCAGTACTTC.

The chain combines TRBV5-4 with TRBJ2-5; 8 bases are a match to TRBD2. J was trimmed by 5 bases and V by 1 base; bases with no gene match: 13. CDR1 is SGHNT, CDR2 YYREEE, per germline (reference sequence). This CDR3 spans 17 amino acids. CDR3 in amino acids: CASSLPSVRGARETQYF. The CDR3 nucleotides are TGTGCCAGCAGCTTGCCATCGGTGCGGGGGGCCCGGGAGACCCAGTACTTC.

The chain employs TRBV6-5 and TRBJ1-3; 7 nucleotides line up with TRBD1. Germline-derived CDR1 and CDR2 are MNHEY and SVGAGI. The V and J ends lost 7 bases and 4 bases, in that order; junction bases with no gene match: 10. The CDR3 is 15 amino acids. The CDR3 here is CASTTSTGVGNTIYF. CDR3 DNA sequence: TGTGCCAGCACTACATCCACAGGGGTGGGAAACACCATATATTTT.

The chain has TRBV2 and TRBJ1-1; D ambiguous. The CDR3 loop spans 12 amino acids. Trimming left V 5 bases short and J 6 bases short, with 10 bases between. Germline values: CDR1 SNHLY, CDR2 FYNNEI. The CDR3 nucleotides read TGTGCCAGCAGTCAGGTGGTGGCTGAAGCTTTCTTT. Translation: CASSQVVAEAFF.

V is TRBV18 and J is TRBJ1-1, with TRBD1 matching over 7 bases. With V trimmed by 6 bases and J by 0 bases, 1 base remained unmatched. This CDR3 contains 13 residues. CDR1 and CDR2 (germline): KGHSH, LQKENI. Written as DNA, the CDR3 is TGTGCCAGCTCGGGACAGCTGAACACTGAAGCTTTCTTT. Translation gives CASSGQLNTEAFF.

The CDR3 coding sequence is TGTGCCAGCAGCCCCGGGGCGGGACTCACCAATGAGCAGTTCTTC. It is translated as CASSPGAGLTNEQFF. The chain carries TRBV7-3 and TRBJ2-1; a weak D match, TRBD2 (6 bases). The CDR3 extends over 15 amino acids. Germline lookup yields CDR1 SGHTA and CDR2 FQGTGA. The ends were cut back, 5 bases at V and 6 bases at J, with 17 bases in the middle.

This clone was seen only once. The genes are TRBV6-2 or TRBV6-3 and TRBJ1-2; possible D gene TRBD1, 6 bases. The length of the CDR3 is 16 residues. Trimming stripped 2 bases from V and 7 bases from J, with 20 bases between. Germline V gene sequence: CDR1 MNHEY, CDR2 SVGEGT. CDR3 sequence (DNA): TGTGCCAGCAGTTACGAACAGGGCCGGAACTATGCTGGCTACACCTTC. This encodes CASSYEQGRNYAGYTF.

This chain joins TRBV2 and TRBJ2-5, with D possibly being TRBD1 (5 bases). This CDR3 has 16 amino acids. The V end lost 7 bases, the J end lost 4 bases, and 22 bases lay between the germline ends. Germline CDR1 SNHLY, CDR2 FYNNEI. Here the CDR3 reads CASTLNLGYQGETQYF. CDR3 sequence (DNA): TGTGCCAGCACCCTAAACCTTGGGTACCAGGGAGAGACCCAGTACTTC.

This chain uses TRBV5-6 with TRBJ1-1; D gene ambiguous. V shed 2 bases and J shed 10 bases, with 15 bases lying between them. Germline CDR1 is SGHDT and CDR2 is YYEEEE. CDR3 length equals 13 residues. CDR3 residues: CASSFRRAAAAFF. The CDR3 DNA follows: TGTGCCAGCAGCTTTAGGAGAGCAGCGGCAGCTTTCTTT.

The chain combines TRBV2 with TRBJ1-6; D is unclear. The germline CDR1 and CDR2 sequences are SNHLY and FYNNEI. V lost 5 bases and J 9 bases, leaving 8 bases between the germline ends. The CDR3 runs 12 residues. CDR3 sequence: CASSKSGSPLHF. CDR3 coding DNA: TGTGCCAGCAGTAAATCCGGTTCACCCCTCCACTTT.

The V call is TRBV18, the J call TRBJ1-4; TRBD1 matches at 9 bases. The CDR3 consists of 18 residues. The J segment lost 3 bases and the V segment lost 4 bases, leaving 12 bases of the junction unmatched. Per germline, CDR1 KGHSH and CDR2 LQKENI. CDR3 in amino acids: CASSLGALGQGPNEKLFF. CDR3 sequence (DNA): TGTGCCAGCTCACTGGGGGCCTTGGGACAGGGCCCTAATGAAAAACTGTTTTTT.

This clone showed up just once. The chain combines TRBV5-6 with TRBJ1-2; D gene uncertain. The CDR3 has 13 residues. V gave up 0 bases and J gave up 4 bases, with 7 bases separating them. Germline V gives CDR1 SGHDT, CDR2 YYEEEE. CDR3 residues: CASSLAWPYGYTF. CDR3 bases: TGTGCCAGCAGCTTGGCCTGGCCCTATGGCTACACCTTC.

J is TRBJ2-1 and V is TRBV4-3; 9 nucleotides agree with TRBD1. Germline V lookup: CDR1 LGHNA, CDR2 YSLEER. The CDR3 totals 14 residues. Unmatched junction bases numbered 7, after V lost 3 bases and J lost 10 bases. DNA for the CDR3: TGCGCCAGCAGCCAGTCACGGGACAGGGTCGAGCAGTTCTTC. Protein sequence: CASSQSRDRVEQFF.

This chain uses TRBV7-6 with TRBJ1-1, with TRBD1 identical over 7 bases. From germline, CDR1 is SGHVS and CDR2 FNYEAQ. J lost 1 base, V lost 1 base, and 3 bases had no gene match. This CDR3 region has 15 residues. In nucleotides, the CDR3 is TGTGCCAGCAGCTTAGTACAGGGGCCGAACACTGAAGCTTTCTTT. This codes for CASSLVQGPNTEAFF.

This clone was observed once. The genes are TRBV29-1 and TRBJ2-5; TRBD1 agrees at 8 bases. The length of the CDR3 is 13 residues. The V segment lost 2 bases and the J segment 5 bases; nucleotides outside the gene matches: 4. CDR1 and CDR2 (germline): SQVTM, ANQGSEA. DNA of the CDR3: TGCAGCGTTGAACAGGGGGCGCAGGAGACCCAGTACTTC. Amino acids: CSVEQGAQETQYF.

The genes are TRBV9 and TRBJ1-2, with 12 bases identical to TRBD1. Germline CDR1 is SGDLS and CDR2 is YYNGEE. The V gene end was trimmed by 3 bases and the J gene end by 2 bases; junction bases not matched to a gene: 11. CDR3 size: 18 residues. CDR3 in amino acids: CASSDPGTGGANNYGYTF. The CDR3 DNA reads as TGTGCCAGCAGCGATCCCGGGACAGGGGGCGCAAACAACTATGGCTACACCTTC.